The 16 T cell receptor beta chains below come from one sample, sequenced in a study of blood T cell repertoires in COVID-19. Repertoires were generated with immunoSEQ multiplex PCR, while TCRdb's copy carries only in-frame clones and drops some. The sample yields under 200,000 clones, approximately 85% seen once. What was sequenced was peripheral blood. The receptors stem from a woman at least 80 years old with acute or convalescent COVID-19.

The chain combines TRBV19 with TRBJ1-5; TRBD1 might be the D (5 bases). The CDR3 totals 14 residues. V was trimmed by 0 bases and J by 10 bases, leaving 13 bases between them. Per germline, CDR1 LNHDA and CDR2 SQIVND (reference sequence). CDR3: CASSIDRAIGPQHF. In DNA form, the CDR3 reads TGTGCCAGTAGTATAGACAGGGCAATCGGCCCCCAGCATTTT. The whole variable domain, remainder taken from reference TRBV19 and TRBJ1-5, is DGGITQSPKYLFRKEGQNVTLSCEQNLNHDAMYWYRQDPGQGLRLIYYSQIVNDFQKGDIAEGYSVSREKKESFPLTVTSAQKNPTAFYLCASSIDRAIGPQHFGDGTRLSIL.

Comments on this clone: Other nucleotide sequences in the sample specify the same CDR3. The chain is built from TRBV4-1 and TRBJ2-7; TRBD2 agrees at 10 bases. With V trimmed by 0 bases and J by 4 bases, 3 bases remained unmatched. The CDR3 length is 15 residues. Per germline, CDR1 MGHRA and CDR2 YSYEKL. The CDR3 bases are TGCGCCAGCAGCCAAGATCGGACTAGCGGTTACGAGCAGTACTTC. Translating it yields CASSQDRTSGYEQYF.

The CDR3 sequence is CASIQTETNYGYTF. For the CDR3, the DNA is TGTGCCAGCATCCAGACAGAGACTAACTATGGCTACACCTTC. The J gene is TRBJ1-2, the V gene TRBV6-5, with D possibly being TRBD1 (5 bases). Deletions cut 7 bases from V and 0 bases from J, with 12 bases between. Germline-derived CDR1 and CDR2 are MNHEY and SVGAGI. The CDR3 is made up of 14 amino acids.

CDR3 DNA sequence: TGTGCCAGCAGTGAATCTTCAGCTGGAAACACCATATATTTT. Its protein product is CASSESSAGNTIYF. V gene TRBV6-1 combines with J gene TRBJ1-3; D not certain. V was clipped by 2 bases and J by 2 bases, with 7 bases between them. There are 14 residues in the CDR3. CDR1 is MNHNS, CDR2 SASEGT, per germline.

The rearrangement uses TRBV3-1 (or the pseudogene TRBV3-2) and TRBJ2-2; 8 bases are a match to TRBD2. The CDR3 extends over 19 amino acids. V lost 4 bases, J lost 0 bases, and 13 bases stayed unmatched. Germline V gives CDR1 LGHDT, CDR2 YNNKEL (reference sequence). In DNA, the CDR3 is TGTGCCAGCAGCCTACCAGACTCGGACGGGGGGGCGAACACCGGGGAGCTGTTTTTT. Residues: CASSLPDSDGGANTGELFF.

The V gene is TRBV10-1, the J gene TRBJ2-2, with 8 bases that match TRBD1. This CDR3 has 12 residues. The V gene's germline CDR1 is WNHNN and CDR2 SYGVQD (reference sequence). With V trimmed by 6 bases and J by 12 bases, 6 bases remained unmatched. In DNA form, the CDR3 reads TGCGCCAGCAGCGGACAGGGTGGGAAGCTGTTTTTT. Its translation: CASSGQGGKLFF.

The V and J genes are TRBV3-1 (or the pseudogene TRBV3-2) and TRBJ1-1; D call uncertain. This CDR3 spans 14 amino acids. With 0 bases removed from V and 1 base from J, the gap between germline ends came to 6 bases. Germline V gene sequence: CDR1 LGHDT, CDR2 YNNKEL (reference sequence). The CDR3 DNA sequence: TGTGCCAGCAGCCAAGAGGCGGCGAACACTGAAGCTTTCTTT. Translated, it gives CASSQEAANTEAFF.

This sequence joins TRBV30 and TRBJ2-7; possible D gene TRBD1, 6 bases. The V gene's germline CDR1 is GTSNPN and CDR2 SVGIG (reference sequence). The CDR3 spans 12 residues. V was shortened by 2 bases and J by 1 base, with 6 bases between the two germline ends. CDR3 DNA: TGTGCCTGGAGTACAGGGTCCTACGAGCAGTACTTC. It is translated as CAWSTGSYEQYF.

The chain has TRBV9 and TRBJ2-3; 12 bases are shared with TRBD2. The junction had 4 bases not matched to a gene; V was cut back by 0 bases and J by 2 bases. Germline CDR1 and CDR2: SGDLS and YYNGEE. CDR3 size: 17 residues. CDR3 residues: CASSVGTSGTSTDTQYF. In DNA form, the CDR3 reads TGTGCCAGCAGCGTAGGGACTAGCGGGACCTCCACAGATACGCAGTATTTT. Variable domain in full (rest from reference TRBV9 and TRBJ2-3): DSGVTQTPKHLITATGQRVTLRCSPRSGDLSVYWYQQSLDQGLQFLIQYYNGEERAKGNILERFSAQQFPDLHSELNLSSLELGDSALYFCASSVGTSGTSTDTQYFGPGTRLTVL.

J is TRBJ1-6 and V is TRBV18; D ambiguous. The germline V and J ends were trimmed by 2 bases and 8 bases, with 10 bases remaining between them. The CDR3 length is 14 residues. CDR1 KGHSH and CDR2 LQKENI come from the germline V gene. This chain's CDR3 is CASSPEQIDSPLHF. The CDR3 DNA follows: TGTGCCAGCTCACCAGAACAAATTGATTCACCCCTCCACTTT.

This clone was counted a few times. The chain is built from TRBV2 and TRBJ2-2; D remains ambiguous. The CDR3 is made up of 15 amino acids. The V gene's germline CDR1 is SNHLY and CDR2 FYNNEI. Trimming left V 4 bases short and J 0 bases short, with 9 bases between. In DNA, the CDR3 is TGTGCCAGCAGTGTGACGCGGACGAACACCGGGGAGCTGTTTTTT. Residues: CASSVTRTNTGELFF.

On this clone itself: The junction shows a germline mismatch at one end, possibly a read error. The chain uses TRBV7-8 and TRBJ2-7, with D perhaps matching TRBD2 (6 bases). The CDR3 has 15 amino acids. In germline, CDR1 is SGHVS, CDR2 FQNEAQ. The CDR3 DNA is TGTGCCAGCAGCACTAGACTAGTGATAGAGGGTTTGCGGCACTTC. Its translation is CASSTRLVIEGLRHF.

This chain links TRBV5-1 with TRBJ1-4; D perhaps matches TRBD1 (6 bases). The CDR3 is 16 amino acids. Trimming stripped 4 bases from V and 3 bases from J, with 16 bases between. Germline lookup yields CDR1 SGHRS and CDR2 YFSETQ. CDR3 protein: CASSLNPQGANEKLFF. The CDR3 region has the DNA TGCGCCAGCAGCCTGAATCCACAGGGCGCTAATGAAAAACTGTTTTTT.

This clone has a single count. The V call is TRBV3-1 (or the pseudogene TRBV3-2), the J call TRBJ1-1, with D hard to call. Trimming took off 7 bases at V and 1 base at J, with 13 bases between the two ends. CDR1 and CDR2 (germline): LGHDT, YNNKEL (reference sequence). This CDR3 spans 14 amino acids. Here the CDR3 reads CASTTRAANTEAFF. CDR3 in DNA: TGTGCCAGCACCACGCGGGCAGCGAACACTGAAGCTTTCTTT.

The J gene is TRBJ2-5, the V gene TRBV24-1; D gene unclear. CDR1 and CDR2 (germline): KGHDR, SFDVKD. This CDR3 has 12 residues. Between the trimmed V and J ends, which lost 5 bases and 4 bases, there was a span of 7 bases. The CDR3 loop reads CATSVNGETQYF. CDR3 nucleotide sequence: TGTGCCACCAGTGTTAACGGAGAGACCCAGTACTTC.

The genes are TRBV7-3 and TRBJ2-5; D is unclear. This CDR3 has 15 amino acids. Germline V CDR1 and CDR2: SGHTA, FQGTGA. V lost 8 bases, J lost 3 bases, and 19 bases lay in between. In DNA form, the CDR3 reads TGTGCCAGCGGCCTTACTGGTAGGCGGAAAGAGACCCAGTACTTC. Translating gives CASGLTGRRKETQYF.